This T cell receptor (beta chain) was sequenced in a study of beta chain features in type 1 diabetes. Study-level background: Healthy donors and patients showed comparable age, gender and cell yields.

The CDR3 spans 11 residues. CDR1 is SGHTA and CDR2 is FQGNSA in the germline V gene. V was pared by 5 bases and J by 7 bases, with 9 bases between. Expressed TCRB transcripts were sequenced after all isolated RNA was converted to cDNA. The table came from immunoSEQ multiplex PCR; TCRdb's copy has only in-frame clones and leaves some out. The sample yields 200,000 to 250,000 clones, roughly 10% seen once. The chain couples TRBV7-2 to TRBJ2-7; D gene uncertain. What was sequenced was central memory CD4+ T cells from blood. The sequence was obtained from a man aged 18 to 29 in good health. The CDR3 loop reads CASSLMSEQYF. The CDR3 nucleotides are TGTGCCAGCAGCCTCATGAGTGAGCAGTACTTC.